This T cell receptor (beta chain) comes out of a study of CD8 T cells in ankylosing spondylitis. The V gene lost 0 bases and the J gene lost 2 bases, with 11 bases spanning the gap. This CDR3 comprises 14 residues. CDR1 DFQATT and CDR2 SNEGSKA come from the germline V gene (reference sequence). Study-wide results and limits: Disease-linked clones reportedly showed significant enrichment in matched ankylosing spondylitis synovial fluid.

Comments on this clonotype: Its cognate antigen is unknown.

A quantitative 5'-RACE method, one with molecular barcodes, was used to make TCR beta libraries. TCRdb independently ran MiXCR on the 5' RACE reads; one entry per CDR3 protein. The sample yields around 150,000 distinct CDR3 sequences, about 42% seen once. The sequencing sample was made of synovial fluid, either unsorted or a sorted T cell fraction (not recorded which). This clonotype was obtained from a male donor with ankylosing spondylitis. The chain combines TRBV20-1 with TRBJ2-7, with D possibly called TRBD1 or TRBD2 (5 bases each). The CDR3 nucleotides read TGCAGTGCTAGAGACGGCAGGGAGACCTACGAGCAGTACTTC. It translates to CSARDGRETYEQYF.